This T cell receptor beta chain was identified during a study of blood T cells in healthy people across ages. Study-wide results and limits: When one million T cells were used, diversity estimates were thought to be underestimates. Unsorted PBMC material precluded a definitive naive versus antigen-experienced comparison. Whereas aged donors had fewer naive CD4+ cells, long-lived donors had more of them and higher diversity.

With a J-beta primer mix and a sample-barcoded 5' primer, a second PCR ran about 7 to 12 cycles. From the 5' RACE reads, TCRdb called clonotypes with MiXCR, one entry per CDR3 protein. Found here are about 570,000 distinct CDR3 sequences, about 26% of them singletons; the top ten hold less than 20%. In the case of this clonotype: Its antigen is unidentified.

Donors were systemically healthy Caucasian individuals from Russia aged roughly 6 to 95 years. The CDR3 runs 15 residues. The V gene's germline CDR1 is LNHNV and CDR2 YYDKDF (reference sequence). V lost 0 bases and J 4 bases, leaving 12 bases between the germline ends. The chain has TRBV15 and TRBJ1-1; the D gene is possibly TRBD1 (6 bases). This clonotype was obtained from a woman in her 70s in good health. Sequenced input: blood. CDR3 amino acids: CATSRDGKGGTEAFF. CDR3 sequence (DNA): TGTGCCACCAGCAGAGATGGAAAGGGGGGCACTGAAGCTTTCTTT.